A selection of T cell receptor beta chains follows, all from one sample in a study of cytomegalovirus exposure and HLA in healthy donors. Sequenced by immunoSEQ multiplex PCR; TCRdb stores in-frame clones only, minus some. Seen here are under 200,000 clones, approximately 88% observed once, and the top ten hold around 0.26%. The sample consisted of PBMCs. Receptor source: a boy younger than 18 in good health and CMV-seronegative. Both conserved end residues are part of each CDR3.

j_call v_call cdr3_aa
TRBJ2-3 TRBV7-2 CASSPGLAGGTDTQYF
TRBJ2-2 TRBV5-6 CASSPWGQGPNTGELFF
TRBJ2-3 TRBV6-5 CASSYSGAYTDTQYF
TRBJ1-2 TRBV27 CASSFRGRNYGYTF
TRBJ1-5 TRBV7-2 CASSLNQSPGSQPQHF
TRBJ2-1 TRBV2 CASSEQRYNEQFF
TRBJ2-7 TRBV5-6 CASSFGLAGNILAYEQYF
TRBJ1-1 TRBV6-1 CASSEIHGNTEAFF
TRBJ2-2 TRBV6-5 CASSYFGQTGELFF
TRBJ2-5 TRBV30 CAWSRVGGFGQYF
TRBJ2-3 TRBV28 CASSHYRNRQDTQYF
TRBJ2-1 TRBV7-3 CASSLNSIGTEQFF
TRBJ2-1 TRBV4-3 CASSQDFSGGASYEQFF
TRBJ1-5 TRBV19 CASTIGGRGYQPQHF
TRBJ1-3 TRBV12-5 CASGLGGPGNTIYF
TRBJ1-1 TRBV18 CASSPAQPKARHTEAFF
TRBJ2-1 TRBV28 CASSTRLARSNEQFF
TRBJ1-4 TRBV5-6 CASSYRGQGNERLFF
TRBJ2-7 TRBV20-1 CSARAAYEQYF
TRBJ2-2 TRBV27 CASSITQGSGELFF
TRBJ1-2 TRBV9 CASSVDLQGNYGYTF
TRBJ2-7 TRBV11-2 CASSHSLYEQYF
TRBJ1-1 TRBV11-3 CASSAGETEAFF
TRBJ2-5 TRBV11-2 CASSRFNAGTQETQYF
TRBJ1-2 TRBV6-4 CASSVPGQAISYTF
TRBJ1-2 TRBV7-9 CVSRQENYGYTF
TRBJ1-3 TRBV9 CASSVGLPSSLSSGNTIYF
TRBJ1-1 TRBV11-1 CASSLATGTEAFF
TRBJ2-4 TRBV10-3 CAISEPPNGGIQYF
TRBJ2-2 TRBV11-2 CASSLGLAGTGELFF
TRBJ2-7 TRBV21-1 CARVAGVAYEQYF
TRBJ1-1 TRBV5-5 CASSLLWNTEAFF
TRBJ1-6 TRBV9 CASSVARMAEHSPLHF
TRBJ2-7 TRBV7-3 CASSASGSWNEQYF
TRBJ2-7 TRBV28 CASSYRGAPLEQYF
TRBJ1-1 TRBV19 CASSVTEMNTEAFF
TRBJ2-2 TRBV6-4 CASKGTANTGELFF
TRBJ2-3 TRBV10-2 CASWVGGDTQYF
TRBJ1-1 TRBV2 CASRTDRKAEAFF
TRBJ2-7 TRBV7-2 CASSGWGGTYEQYF
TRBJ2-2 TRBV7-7 CASSLKGVGELFF
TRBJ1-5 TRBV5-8 CASSLGTSFSNQPQHF
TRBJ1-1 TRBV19 CASSIDPEGFRTGVGTEAFF
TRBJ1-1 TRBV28 CASSVGQQNTEAFF
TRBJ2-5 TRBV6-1 CASSRGQETQYF
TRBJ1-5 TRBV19 CASSTTGNSNQPQHF
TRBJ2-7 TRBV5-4 CASSRQWSGGEQYF
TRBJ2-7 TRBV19 CASSIDEQYYEQYF
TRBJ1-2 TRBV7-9 CSSSPTPEERSGYTF
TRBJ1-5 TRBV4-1 CASSHFTGDNQPQHF
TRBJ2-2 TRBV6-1 CASRNPGQGVGELFF
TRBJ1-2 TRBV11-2 CASSLDFDGQGRGYTF
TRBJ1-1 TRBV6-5 CASSYIGPSMNTEAFF
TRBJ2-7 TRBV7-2 CASSSSKGAPYEQYF
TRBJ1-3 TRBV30 CAWSVPGGSGNTIYF
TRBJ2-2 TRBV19 CASRGGLAGLKTGELFF
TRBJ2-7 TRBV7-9 CASSFLPYEQYF
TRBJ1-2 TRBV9 CASSPRQGGDYTF
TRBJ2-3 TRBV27 CASRRQVTDTQYF
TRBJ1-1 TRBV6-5 CASRLRELNTEAFF